Listed here are 28 T cell receptor beta chains from one sample, sequenced in a study of T cells in Graves' hyperthyroidism and ophthalmopathy. Amplification of TCR beta CDR3 regions used RNA as the template. With the HTBI primer set, the TCR CDR3 went through a first round of RT-PCR. In TCRdb, the multiplex PCR reads were re-called with MiXCR into one record per CDR3 protein. The table lists some 350,000 distinct CDR3 sequences, approximately 15% of them singletons. The sequenced sample consisted of blood. The receptors here all came from a woman aged 18-29 years with Graves' hyperthyroidism that later progressed to Graves' ophthalmopathy.

This clonotype has a handful of counts. The genes are TRBV24-1 and TRBJ1-2; no definite D call. Germline CDR1 reads KGHDR; CDR2 reads SFDVKD. The CDR3 runs to 12 residues. Trimming took off 2 bases at V and 3 bases at J, with 3 bases between the two ends. CDR3 in amino acids: CATSDSDYGYTF. The CDR3 DNA sequence: TGTGCCACCAGTGATTCGGACTATGGCTACACCTTC.

The gene calls are TRBV20-1 and TRBJ2-3; 13 bases are a match to TRBD2. The CDR3 spans 18 residues. Germline V gives CDR1 DFQATT, CDR2 SNEGSKA (reference sequence). J lost 0 bases, V lost 0 bases, and 6 bases had no gene match. CDR3 nucleotides: TGCAGTGCTAGAGATCGCGGACTAGCGGGGGCCAGCACAGATACGCAGTATTTT. It specifies CSARDRGLAGASTDTQYF.

V usage is TRBV24-1 and J usage is TRBJ2-5, with D perhaps matching TRBD1 (5 bases). Trimming took 6 bases from V and 0 from J, leaving 10 bases between them. Germline V lookup: CDR1 KGHDR, CDR2 SFDVKD. This CDR3 spans 14 amino acids. The CDR3 is CATSNRRNQETQYF. CDR3 in DNA: TGTGCCACCAGTAACAGGAGAAACCAAGAGACCCAGTACTTC.

This clonotype was counted many times. CDR3: CASSARPPTSGILETQYF. In DNA form, the CDR3 reads TGTGCCAGCAGCGCTAGGCCCCCTACTAGCGGGATTTTGGAGACCCAGTACTTC. V gene TRBV11-2 combines with J gene TRBJ2-5; 10 bases are a match to TRBD2. This CDR3 region has 18 residues. The V gene end was trimmed by 5 bases and the J gene end by 5 bases; junction bases not matched to a gene: 17. CDR1 and CDR2 (germline): SGHAT, FQNNGV.

A few counts support this clonotype. J is TRBJ2-2 and V is TRBV27; no definite D call. Germline V lookup: CDR1 MNHEY, CDR2 SMNVEV (reference sequence). Between the trimmed V and J ends, which lost 10 bases and 1 base, there was a span of 16 bases. The CDR3 runs to 15 residues. The CDR3 DNA reads TGTGCCACTGCCACCGTGCTGATGAACACCGGGGAGCTGTTTTTT. It specifies CATATVLMNTGELFF.

Ten or more counts support this clonotype. The chain has TRBV12-3 or TRBV12-4 and TRBJ2-1, with 8 bases aligning to TRBD1. The CDR3 covers 14 residues. The trim removed 4 bases at V and 5 bases at J, leaving 4 bases unmatched. CDR3 sequence reads: CASSSGGRDNEQFF. CDR3 bases: TGTGCCAGCAGTTCAGGGGGCCGGGACAATGAGCAGTTCTTC.

This clonotype has a count of ten or more. V and J are TRBV2 and TRBJ2-7; D possibly corresponds to TRBD2 (6 bases). This CDR3 is built from 12 residues. Germline V lookup: CDR1 SNHLY, CDR2 FYNNEI. Trimming shortened V by 4 bases and J by 4 bases, and 8 bases separated the two germline ends. This chain's CDR3 is CASSVGGYEQYF. The CDR3 nucleotides are TGTGCCAGCAGTGTAGGAGGGTACGAGCAGTACTTC.

This clonotype was observed many times. The chain joins TRBV7-2 to TRBJ2-3; D is ambiguous. Germline assignment: CDR1 SGHTA and CDR2 FQGNSA. The length of the CDR3 is 14 residues. V was shortened by 4 bases and J by 2 bases, with 10 bases between the two germline ends. The CDR3 region has the DNA TGTGCCAGCAGCTACCTCGGCCCCACAGATACGCAGTATTTT. Protein product: CASSYLGPTDTQYF.

This clonotype was picked up many times. V usage is TRBV12-3 or TRBV12-4 and J usage is TRBJ1-1; the D is unclear. CDR3 length equals 12 residues. Trimming cost V 3 bases and J 5 bases, with 7 bases left between them. The CDR3 bases are TGTGCCAGCAGTTTTCAAGGGACTGAAGCTTTCTTT. It specifies CASSFQGTEAFF.

This clonotype was counted ten times or more. V is TRBV7-2 and J is TRBJ2-3; D is perhaps TRBD2 (7 bases). CDR1 and CDR2 from the germline V gene are SGHTA and FQGNSA. V shed 1 base and J shed 6 bases, with 11 bases lying between them. This CDR3 is 14 amino acids long. The chain's CDR3 is CASSLGGGHDTQYF. The CDR3 nucleotides read TGTGCCAGCAGCTTAGGGGGGGGACATGATACGCAGTATTTT.

There are many counts of this clonotype. This chain uses TRBV2 with TRBJ2-1, with 9 nucleotides matching TRBD2. CDR1 SNHLY and CDR2 FYNNEI come from the germline V gene. The CDR3 contains 15 residues. V was clipped by 3 bases and J by 8 bases; unmatched bases: 8. Here the CDR3 DNA reads TGTGCCAGCAGTGATGGGACTAGCTCTGCCGATGAGCAGTTCTTC. This gives the protein CASSDGTSSADEQFF.

This clonotype was observed at least ten times. The chain combines TRBV6-2 or TRBV6-3 with TRBJ2-7, with TRBD1 identical over 8 bases. Germline assignment: CDR1 MNHEY and CDR2 SVGEGT. CDR3 length: 15 amino acids. The V and J ends lost 6 bases and 0 bases, in that order; junction bases with no gene match: 7. For the CDR3, the DNA is TGTGCCAGCAGACCACGGACAGGGATCTCCTACGAGCAGTACTTC. This encodes CASRPRTGISYEQYF.

This clonotype was seen repeatedly, ten times or more. The J gene is TRBJ1-1, the V gene TRBV12-3 or TRBV12-4; D remains unclear. The CDR3 contains 13 residues. Deletions cut 5 bases from V and 3 bases from J, with 10 bases between. The CDR3 protein is CASSPSGHTEAFF. The CDR3, as DNA: TGTGCCAGCAGTCCCTCCGGACACACTGAAGCTTTCTTT.

This clonotype was counted many times. The rearrangement uses TRBV5-1 and TRBJ2-6; TRBD1 matches at 10 bases. This CDR3 has 20 residues. V was pared by 1 base and J by 0 bases, with 10 bases of the junction left unmatched. From germline, CDR1 is SGHRS and CDR2 YFSETQ. CDR3 in DNA: TGCGCCAGCAGCTTGTGGCCCCGGGACAGGGGTCTCTCTGGGGCCAACGTCCTGACTTTC. It is translated as CASSLWPRDRGLSGANVLTF.

The J gene is TRBJ2-5, the V gene TRBV20-1; unclear D gene. This CDR3 is 12 amino acids long. The germline V gene has CDR1 DFQATT and CDR2 SNEGSKA (reference sequence). The germline V and J ends were trimmed by 2 bases and 1 base, with 5 bases remaining between them. The CDR3, as DNA: TGCAGTGCTAGACGCAGCCAAGAGACCCAGTACTTC. This encodes CSARRSQETQYF.

This clonotype was observed a handful of times. The V gene is TRBV5-1, the J gene TRBJ2-7; 8 positions agree with TRBD1. Germline V lookup: CDR1 SGHRS, CDR2 YFSETQ. This CDR3 is 15 amino acids long. Germline trimming cut 0 bases from V and 3 bases from J; bases unmatched to any gene: 5. CDR3 sequence (DNA): TGCGCCAGCAGCTTGGTGTCAGGGGGCCTCTACGAGCAGTACTTC. Amino acids: CASSLVSGGLYEQYF.

This clonotype was counted a few times. The gene calls are TRBV7-9 and TRBJ2-3, with 7 bases matching TRBD1. With 1 base clipped from V and 4 bases from J, the junction kept 5 bases outside the gene matches. The CDR3 is made up of 15 amino acids. In germline, CDR1 is SEHNR, CDR2 FQNEAQ (reference sequence). CDR3 DNA: TGTGCCAGCAGCTTAGGACAGGGTATGGCAGATACGCAGTATTTT. Its translation: CASSLGQGMADTQYF.

The chain is built from TRBV11-2 and TRBJ1-1; the match to TRBD1 covers 8 bases. Germline CDR1 and CDR2: SGHAT and FQNNGV. Germline trimming cut 5 bases from V and 3 bases from J; bases unmatched to any gene: 5. The CDR3 spans 14 residues. For the CDR3, the DNA is TGTGCCAGCAGCAAGAACAGGGGGGACACTGAAGCTTTCTTT. Amino acid sequence: CASSKNRGDTEAFF.

This clonotype was seen ten or more times. The chain's CDR3 is CASSDPSTGPGYTF. DNA for the CDR3: TGTGCCAGCAGTGATCCCTCGACAGGGCCCGGCTACACCTTC. V is TRBV6-1 and J is TRBJ1-2, with 7 bases matching TRBD1. The CDR3 contains 14 residues. Germline V gene data show CDR1 as MNHNS and CDR2 as SASEGT. After removal of 3 bases from V and 8 bases from J, the junction contained 9 bases not matched to a gene.

The V and J genes are TRBV14 and TRBJ2-5; 7 positions agree with TRBD1. The junction had 9 bases not matched to a gene; V was cut back by 0 bases and J by 2 bases. CDR3 size: 17 residues. Germline-derived CDR1 and CDR2 are SGHDN and FVKESK. CDR3 DNA: TGTGCCAGCAGCCAAGAGGTTACACGGGACAGTCAAGAGACCCAGTACTTC. Protein: CASSQEVTRDSQETQYF.

This clonotype was counted at least ten times. The chain carries TRBV7-9 and TRBJ2-7, with D unclear. Germline V lookup: CDR1 SEHNR, CDR2 FQNEAQ (reference sequence). This CDR3 comprises 14 residues. V lost 1 base and J 1 base, leaving 8 bases between the germline ends. The CDR3 sequence: CASSLGVDSYEQYF. CDR3 nucleotides: TGTGCCAGCAGCTTAGGTGTGGATTCCTACGAGCAGTACTTC.

This clonotype occurred many times. The chain links TRBV7-8 to TRBJ2-7, with TRBD1 identical over 10 bases. The junction had 12 bases not matched to a gene; V was cut back by 5 bases and J by 8 bases. The CDR3 extends over 15 amino acids. CDR1 SGHVS and CDR2 FQNEAQ come from the germline V gene. The chain's CDR3 is CASSATGTGAPKQYF. In DNA, the CDR3 is TGTGCCAGCAGCGCCACCGGGACAGGGGCCCCTAAGCAGTACTTC. Looking up the rest from reference TRBV7-8 and TRBJ2-7 gives the full variable domain: GAGVSQSPRYKVAKRGQDVALRCDPISGHVSLFWYQQALGQGPEFLTYFQNEAQLDKSGLPSDRFFAERPEGSVSTLKIQRTQQEDSAVYLCASSATGTGAPKQYFGPGTRLTVT.

This clonotype appeared many times. CDR3: CASSEAHRDRYAGVAFF. CDR3 nucleotides: TGTGCCAGCAGTGAAGCGCATCGGGACAGATATGCGGGAGTAGCTTTCTTT. The chain recombines TRBV2 with TRBJ1-1; 7 positions match TRBD1. The ends lost 0 bases at V and 10 bases at J; junction bases unmatched: 17. CDR1 is SNHLY and CDR2 is FYNNEI in the germline V gene. This CDR3 is built from 17 residues. Looking up the rest from reference TRBV2 and TRBJ1-1 gives the full variable domain: EPEVTQTPSHQVTQMGQEVILRCVPISNHLYFYWYRQILGQKVEFLVSFYNNEISEKSEIFDDQFSVERPDGSNFTLKIRSTKLEDSAMYFCASSEAHRDRYAGVAFFGQGTRLTVV.

This clonotype was recorded many times. The CDR3 DNA reads as TGCAGTGCTAGAGATCGGGTACTAGCTGGAGATACGCAGTATTTT. Its protein product is CSARDRVLAGDTQYF. This sequence joins TRBV20-1 and TRBJ2-3, with D tentatively TRBD2 (6 bases). Trimming pared 0 bases from V and 5 bases from J, leaving 15 bases between. This CDR3 region has 15 residues. Looked up from germline, CDR1 is DFQATT and CDR2 is SNEGSKA (reference sequence).

This clonotype was recorded at least ten times. The chain carries TRBV6-1 and TRBJ1-1, with 8 bases fitting TRBD1. This CDR3 has 13 amino acids. With V trimmed by 5 bases and J by 8 bases, 7 bases remained unmatched. CDR1 MNHNS and CDR2 SASEGT come from the germline V gene. The CDR3 DNA is TGTGCCAGCAGTCACTCAGGGGGCACCGAAGCTTTCTTT. Translation: CASSHSGGTEAFF.

This clonotype was counted at least ten times. This chain joins TRBV25-1 and TRBJ2-5, with unresolved D. The CDR3 consists of 13 residues. Germline V gene data show CDR1 as MGHDK and CDR2 as SYGVNS. The ends were cut back, 7 bases at V and 1 base at J, with 10 bases in the middle. The DNA of the CDR3 is TGTGCCAGCACCCGCGATGCCCAAGAGACCCAGTACTTC. Translating it yields CASTRDAQETQYF.

The chain recombines TRBV11-2 with TRBJ2-7; D call uncertain. The ends were cut back, 5 bases at V and 3 bases at J, with 17 bases in the middle. Germline CDR1 reads SGHAT; CDR2 reads FQNNGV. The CDR3 is made up of 15 amino acids. The CDR3 sequence: CASSPIRISFYEQYF. CDR3 in DNA: TGTGCCAGCAGCCCCATAAGGATTTCTTTCTACGAGCAGTACTTC.

The chain recombines TRBV5-1 with TRBJ2-5; D uncertain. This CDR3 has 14 amino acids. V was trimmed by 3 bases and J by 5 bases, leaving 14 bases between them. Germline assignment: CDR1 SGHRS and CDR2 YFSETQ. CDR3 sequence reads: CASSWDRPEETQYF. The CDR3 DNA is TGCGCCAGCAGCTGGGATAGACCCGAGGAGACCCAGTACTTC. The full variable domain, its missing parts supplied by reference TRBV5-1 and TRBJ2-5, is KAGVTQTPRYLIKTRGQQVTLSCSPISGHRSVSWYQQTPGQGLQFLFEYFSETQRNKGNFPGRFSGRQFSNSRSEMNVSTLELGDSALYLCASSWDRPEETQYFGPGTRLLVL.